What follows are 7 T cell receptor beta chains derived from one specimen sequenced in a study of OX40 agonist ivuxolimab in advanced cancers. Libraries were prepared by immunoSEQ multiplex PCR; TCRdb keeps only in-frame clonotypes and omits some of them. The sample lists under 70,000 clones; approximately 86% were seen once. The sample consisted of CD4+ or CD8+ T cells sorted from blood, taken in a trial of the OX40 agonist ivuxolimab. Every receptor here comes from an adult with an advanced solid tumor such as melanoma, head and neck, liver or kidney cancer.

This clone was counted only a few times. This rearrangement joins TRBV6-1 to TRBJ2-1, with D possibly matching TRBD1 (5 bases). This CDR3 contains 15 residues. CDR1 and CDR2 from the germline V gene are MNHNS and SASEGT. Between the trimmed V and J ends, which lost 3 bases and 4 bases, there was a span of 13 bases. DNA of the CDR3: TGTGCCAGCAGTGACGCTTCGACAGCGTACAATGAGCAGTTCTTC. Encoded protein: CASSDASTAYNEQFF.

Written as DNA, the CDR3 is TGTGCCAGCAGCCAAATCTCTCCGACCGGGGACCCCAGTGGAGGCTACACCTTC. This sequence encodes CASSQISPTGDPSGGYTF. This chain uses TRBV4-2 with TRBJ1-2; D may be TRBD1 (5 bases). This CDR3 comprises 18 residues. Germline V CDR1 and CDR2: LGHNA, YNFKEQ. Trimming shortened V by 2 bases and J by 8 bases, and 27 bases separated the two germline ends.

This chain joins TRBV11-2 and TRBJ1-1; D gene uncertain. CDR3 length equals 14 residues. V gave up 5 bases and J gave up 1 base, with 11 bases separating them. Germline CDR1 SGHAT, CDR2 FQNNGV. The CDR3: CASSPSWGNTEAFF. CDR3 DNA sequence: TGTGCCAGCAGCCCTAGCTGGGGGAACACTGAAGCTTTCTTT.

This sequence joins TRBV19 and TRBJ1-1; D is unclear. V gave up 5 bases and J gave up 5 bases, with 6 bases separating them. The CDR3 totals 11 residues. Germline assignment: CDR1 LNHDA and CDR2 SQIVND (reference sequence). The CDR3 sequence is CASSLGTEAFF. Written as DNA, the CDR3 is TGTGCCAGTAGTTTGGGAACTGAAGCTTTCTTT.

The chain recombines TRBV9 with TRBJ1-1; 10 bases fit TRBD1. Trimming took 4 bases from V and 5 from J; bases not matched to a gene: 5. The CDR3 covers 14 residues. CDR1 is SGDLS and CDR2 is YYNGEE in the germline V gene. The CDR3 here is CASSPRTGGTEAFF. The DNA of the CDR3 is TGTGCCAGCAGCCCACGGACAGGGGGGACTGAAGCTTTCTTT.

The chain has TRBV4-3 and TRBJ1-2; 10 bases are a match to TRBD1. This CDR3 is built from 14 residues. Germline CDR1 reads LGHNA; CDR2 reads YSLEER. Unmatched junction bases numbered 1, after V lost 0 bases and J lost 6 bases. The CDR3 DNA follows: TGCGCCAGCAGCCAAGAGGACAGGGGGGATGGCTACACCTTC. As protein: CASSQEDRGDGYTF.

J is TRBJ2-2 and V is TRBV5-6, with D perhaps assigned TRBD1 or TRBD2 (5 bases each). The CDR3 consists of 14 residues. Germline-derived CDR1 and CDR2 are SGHDT and YYEEEE. The V gene lost 4 bases and the J gene lost 2 bases, with 9 bases spanning the gap. The CDR3: CASSPGPNTGELFF. CDR3 nucleotides: TGTGCCAGCAGCCCGGGACCCAACACCGGGGAGCTGTTTTTT.